Each of the 10 T cell receptor beta chains below was sequenced from the same sample in a study of STAT3 mutations in large granular lymphocyte leukemia. Study-level results: Every T-cell large granular lymphocyte leukemia patient had at least one immunodominant TCR beta clonotype.

Here immunoSEQ multiplex PCR was the method, and the copy in TCRdb shows in-frame clones only, minus some. The table records some 25,000 clones, 94% of them present only once. These receptors are not linked to any known antigen. Sequencing was performed on peripheral blood mononuclear cells. The source of these receptors is a man aged 40-55 years with T-cell large granular lymphocyte leukemia. Some clones in this sample may be carry-over from other donors' samples.

This chain joins TRBV4-3 and TRBJ1-5; D perhaps matches TRBD1 (6 bases). The V end was cut by 3 bases, the J end by 3 bases, with 12 bases between. The CDR3 sequence is 15 residues long. Germline V gene lookup returns CDR1 LGHNA and CDR2 YSLEER. The CDR3 DNA follows: TGCGCCAGCAGCCAGGGGTGGACAGACAATCAGCCCCAGCATTTT. Translation gives CASSQGWTDNQPQHF.

The chain uses TRBV4-2 and TRBJ2-3; D is unresolved. The V end was cut by 0 bases, the J end by 5 bases, with 6 bases between. Looked up from germline, CDR1 is LGHNA and CDR2 is YNFKEQ. The CDR3 runs to 13 residues. CDR3 sequence: CASSQDPLDTQYF. The CDR3 DNA reads as TGTGCCAGCAGCCAAGATCCCCTAGATACGCAGTATTTT.

The genes are TRBV28 and TRBJ2-3; no clear D gene. Between the trimmed V and J ends, which lost 5 bases and 0 bases, there was a span of 9 bases. The CDR3 spans 14 residues. Germline V gives CDR1 MDHEN, CDR2 SYDVKM. The CDR3 nucleotides are TGTGCCAGCAGTCGAACAGCAAGCACAGATACGCAGTATTTT. This translates into CASSRTASTDTQYF.

Only a few counts were recorded for this clone. DNA for the CDR3: TGCGCCAGCAGCCTCGTCGGGGGTAGCTATGGCTACACCTTC. Protein: CASSLVGGSYGYTF. V is TRBV5-1 and J is TRBJ1-2; a weak D match, TRBD1 (5 bases). Per the germline V gene, CDR1 is SGHRS and CDR2 is YFSETQ. The V gene lost 4 bases and the J gene lost 4 bases, with 14 bases spanning the gap. The CDR3 sequence is 14 residues long.

In DNA, the CDR3 is TGTGCCAGCAGCGACTGGGACGGACATTACGAGCAGTACTTC. This encodes CASSDWDGHYEQYF. This sequence joins TRBV11-1 and TRBJ2-7, with D perhaps given as TRBD1 or TRBD2 (5 bases each). The CDR3 extends over 14 amino acids. The ends were cut back, 5 bases at V and 4 bases at J, with 15 bases in the middle. The germline CDR1 and CDR2 sequences are SGHAT and FQDESV (reference sequence).

The chain is built from TRBV30 and TRBJ2-7; 8 bases align to TRBD1. This CDR3 contains 14 residues. Losses at the gene ends were 3 bases for V and 9 bases for J; bases not matched to a gene: 13. In germline, CDR1 is GTSNPN, CDR2 SVGIG (reference sequence). CDR3 in amino acids: CAWRIGTGRTGQYF. In DNA, the CDR3 is TGTGCCTGGAGGATAGGGACAGGACGTACGGGGCAGTACTTC. Variable domain in full (rest from reference TRBV30 and TRBJ2-7): SQTIHQWPATLVQPVGSPLSLECTVEGTSNPNLYWYRQAAGRGLQLLFYSVGIGQISSEVPQNLSASRPQDRQFILSSKKLLLSDSGFYLCAWRIGTGRTGQYFGPGTRLTVT.

The chain recombines TRBV4-1 with TRBJ1-1; D is possibly TRBD1 (6 bases). The germline V gene encodes CDR1 MGHRA and CDR2 YSYEKL. V was pared by 2 bases and J by 2 bases, with 15 bases between. The CDR3 sequence is 16 residues long. The CDR3 sequence is CASSQHFGTTNTEAFF. CDR3 bases: TGCGCCAGCAGCCAACATTTCGGGACAACCAACACTGAAGCTTTCTTT.

The V gene is TRBV18, the J gene TRBJ1-5; a possible D gene is TRBD1 (5 bases). Trimming left V 3 bases short and J 8 bases short, with 11 bases between. Germline V gives CDR1 KGHSH, CDR2 LQKENI. The CDR3 is 13 amino acids. The CDR3 nucleotides are TGTGCCAGCTCACCGGGGGGAGACAAGCCCCAGCATTTT. Translation: CASSPGGDKPQHF.

The chain has TRBV7-9 and TRBJ1-2; unclear D gene. The germline V and J ends were trimmed by 1 base and 2 bases, with 8 bases remaining between them. This CDR3 has 14 amino acids. Germline CDR1 and CDR2: SEHNR and FQNEAQ (reference sequence). The CDR3 DNA is TGTGCCAGCAGCTTAGACCTAAGAAACTATGGCTACACCTTC. It is translated as CASSLDLRNYGYTF.

The chain recombines TRBV25-1 with TRBJ2-2, with 10 bases that match TRBD1. The trim removed 7 bases at V and 3 bases at J, leaving 2 bases unmatched. Germline values: CDR1 MGHDK, CDR2 SYGVNS. The CDR3 consists of 14 residues. DNA of the CDR3: TGTGCCAGCAAAGGACAGGGGGACACCGGGGAGCTGTTTTTT. As protein: CASKGQGDTGELFF.